This TCR beta chain derives from a study of T cell responses to AZD1222 COVID-19 vaccine. Germline V CDR1 and CDR2: WSHSY, SAAADI. The CDR3 is 13 residues long. V lost 6 bases, J lost 13 bases, and 16 bases lay in between. Produced via immunoSEQ multiplex PCR; TCRdb's table is partial and in-frame only. The repertoire holds some 130,000 clones, with approximately 88% as singletons. Study-level results: Spike-specific TCR breadth and depth went up after people got two AZD1222 doses.

As regards this clone: The antigen remains unidentified.

This chain links TRBV10-2 with TRBJ1-6, with D possibly matching TRBD1 (6 bases). The source material was peripheral blood, sampled on day 0 of AZD1222 vaccination. This TCR came from an adult in good health. CDR3 region: CASSQGYLIPLHF. The CDR3 bases are TGCGCCAGCAGCCAGGGGTATCTTATCCCCCTCCACTTT.